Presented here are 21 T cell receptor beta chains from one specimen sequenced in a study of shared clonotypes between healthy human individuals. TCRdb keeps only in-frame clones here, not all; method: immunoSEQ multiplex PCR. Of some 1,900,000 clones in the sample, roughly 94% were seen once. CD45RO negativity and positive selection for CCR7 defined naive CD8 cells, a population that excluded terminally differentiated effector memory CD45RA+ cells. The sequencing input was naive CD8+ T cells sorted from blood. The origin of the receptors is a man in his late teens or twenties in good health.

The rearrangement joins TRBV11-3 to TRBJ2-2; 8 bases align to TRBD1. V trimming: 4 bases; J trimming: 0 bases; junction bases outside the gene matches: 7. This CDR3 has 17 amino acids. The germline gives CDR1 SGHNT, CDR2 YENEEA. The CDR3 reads CASSSTGTGPNTGELFF. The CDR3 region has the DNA TGTGCCAGCAGCTCGACGGGGACAGGCCCGAACACCGGGGAGCTGTTTTTT.

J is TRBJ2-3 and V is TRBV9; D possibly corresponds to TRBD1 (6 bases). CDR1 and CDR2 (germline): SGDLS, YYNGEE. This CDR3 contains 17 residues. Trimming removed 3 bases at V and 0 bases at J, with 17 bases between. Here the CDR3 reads CASSAQQGILSTDTQYF. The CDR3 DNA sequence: TGTGCCAGCAGCGCGCAACAGGGAATACTTAGCACAGATACGCAGTATTTT.

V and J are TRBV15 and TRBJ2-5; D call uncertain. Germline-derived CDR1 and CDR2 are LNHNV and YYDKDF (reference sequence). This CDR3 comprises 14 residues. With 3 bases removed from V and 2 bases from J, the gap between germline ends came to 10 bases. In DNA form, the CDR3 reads TGTGCCACCAGCAGTCGTCCGACACAAGAGACCCAGTACTTC. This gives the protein CATSSRPTQETQYF. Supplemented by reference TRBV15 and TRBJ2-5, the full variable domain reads DAMVIQNPRYQVTQFGKPVTLSCSQTLNHNVMYWYQQKSSQAPKLLFHYYDKDFNNEADTPDNFQSRRPNTSFCFLDIRSPGLGDTAMYLCATSSRPTQETQYFGPGTRLLVL.

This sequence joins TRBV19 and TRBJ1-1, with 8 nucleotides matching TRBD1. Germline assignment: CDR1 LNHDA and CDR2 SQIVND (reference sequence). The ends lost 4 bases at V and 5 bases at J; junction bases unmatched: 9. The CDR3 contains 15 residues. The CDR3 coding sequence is TGTGCCAGTAGTACCTCAACAGGGGGAGTTACTGAAGCTTTCTTT. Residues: CASSTSTGGVTEAFF.

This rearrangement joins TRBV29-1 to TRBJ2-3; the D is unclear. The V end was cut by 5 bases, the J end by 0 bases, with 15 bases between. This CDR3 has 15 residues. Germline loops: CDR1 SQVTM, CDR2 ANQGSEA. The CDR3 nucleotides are TGCAGCGTTCAGCCAGTTCACCCAAGCACAGATACGCAGTATTTT. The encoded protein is CSVQPVHPSTDTQYF.

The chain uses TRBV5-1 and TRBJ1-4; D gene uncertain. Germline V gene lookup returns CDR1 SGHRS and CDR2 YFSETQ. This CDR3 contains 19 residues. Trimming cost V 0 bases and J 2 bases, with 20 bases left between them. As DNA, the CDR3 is TGCGCCAGCAGCTTGGTGATGTCTATTCTAAAGACTACTAATGAAAAACTGTTTTTT. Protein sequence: CASSLVMSILKTTNEKLFF.

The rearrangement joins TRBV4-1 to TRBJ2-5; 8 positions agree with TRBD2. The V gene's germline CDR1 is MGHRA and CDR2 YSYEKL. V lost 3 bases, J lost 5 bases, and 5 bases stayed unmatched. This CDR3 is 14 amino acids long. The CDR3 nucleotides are TGCGCCAGCAGCCACGGACTAGCTTCTGAGACCCAGTACTTC. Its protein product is CASSHGLASETQYF.

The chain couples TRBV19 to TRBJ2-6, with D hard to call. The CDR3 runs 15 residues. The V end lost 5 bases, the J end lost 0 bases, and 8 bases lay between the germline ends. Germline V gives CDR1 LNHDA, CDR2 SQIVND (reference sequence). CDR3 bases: TGTGCCAGTAGTTTGGGAAGCTCTGGGGCCAACGTCCTGACTTTC. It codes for CASSLGSSGANVLTF.

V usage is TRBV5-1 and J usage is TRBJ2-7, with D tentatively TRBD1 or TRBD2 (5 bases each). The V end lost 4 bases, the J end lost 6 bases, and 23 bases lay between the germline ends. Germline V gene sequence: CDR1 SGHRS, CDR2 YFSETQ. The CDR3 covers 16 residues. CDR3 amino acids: CASSPIRDLGPSEQYF. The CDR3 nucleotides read TGCGCCAGCAGCCCTATCCGGGACCTGGGCCCCTCCGAGCAGTACTTC.

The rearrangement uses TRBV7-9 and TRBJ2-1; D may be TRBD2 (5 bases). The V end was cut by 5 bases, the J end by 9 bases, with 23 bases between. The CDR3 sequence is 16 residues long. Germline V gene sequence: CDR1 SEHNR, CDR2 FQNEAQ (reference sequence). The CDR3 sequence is CASSRLTVGSEVEQFF. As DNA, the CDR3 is TGTGCCAGCAGCCGACTGACCGTGGGGAGTGAGGTTGAGCAGTTCTTC.

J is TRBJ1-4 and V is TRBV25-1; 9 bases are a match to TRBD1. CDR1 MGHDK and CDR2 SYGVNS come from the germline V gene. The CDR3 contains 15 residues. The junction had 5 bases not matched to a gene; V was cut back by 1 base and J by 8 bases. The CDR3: CASSEWDRADEKLFF. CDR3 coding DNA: TGTGCCAGCAGTGAATGGGACAGGGCAGACGAAAAACTGTTTTTT. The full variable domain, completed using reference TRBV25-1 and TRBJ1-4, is EADIYQTPRYLVIGTGKKITLECSQTMGHDKMYWYQQDPGMELHLIHYSYGVNSTEKGDLSSESTVSRIRTEHFPLTLESARPSHTSQYLCASSEWDRADEKLFFGSGTQLSVL.

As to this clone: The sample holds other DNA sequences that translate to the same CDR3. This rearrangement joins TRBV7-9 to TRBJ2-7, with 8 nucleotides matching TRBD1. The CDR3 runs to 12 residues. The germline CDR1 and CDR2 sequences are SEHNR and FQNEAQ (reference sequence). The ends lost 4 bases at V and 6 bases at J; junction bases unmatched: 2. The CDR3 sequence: CASSSQGGEQYF. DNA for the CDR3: TGTGCCAGCAGCTCACAGGGGGGCGAGCAGTACTTC.

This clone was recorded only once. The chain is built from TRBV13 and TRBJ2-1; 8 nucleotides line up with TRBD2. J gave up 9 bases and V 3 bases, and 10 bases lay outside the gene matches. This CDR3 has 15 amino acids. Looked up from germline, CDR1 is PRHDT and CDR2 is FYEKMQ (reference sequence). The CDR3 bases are TGTGCCAGCAGCTTGACGGAAAAGCGGGAGACTGAGCAGTTCTTC. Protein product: CASSLTEKRETEQFF. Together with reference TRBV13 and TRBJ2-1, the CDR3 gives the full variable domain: AAGVIQSPRHLIKEKRETATLKCYPIPRHDTVYWYQQGPGQDPQFLISFYEKMQSDKGSIPDRFSAQQFSDYHSELNMSSLELGDSALYFCASSLTEKRETEQFFGPGTRLTVL.

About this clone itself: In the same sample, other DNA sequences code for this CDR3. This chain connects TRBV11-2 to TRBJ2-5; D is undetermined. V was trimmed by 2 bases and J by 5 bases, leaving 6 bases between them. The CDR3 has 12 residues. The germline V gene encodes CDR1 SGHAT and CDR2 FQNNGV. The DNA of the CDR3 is TGTGCCAGCAGCTTATTAGGGGAGACCCAGTACTTC. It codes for CASSLLGETQYF.

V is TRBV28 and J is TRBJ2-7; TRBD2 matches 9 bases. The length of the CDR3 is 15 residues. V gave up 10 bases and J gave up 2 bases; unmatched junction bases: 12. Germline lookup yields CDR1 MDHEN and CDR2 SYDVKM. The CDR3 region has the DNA TGTGCCACTTCCAACTCGTTAGCGGGGGCCTACGAGCAGTACTTC. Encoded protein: CATSNSLAGAYEQYF.

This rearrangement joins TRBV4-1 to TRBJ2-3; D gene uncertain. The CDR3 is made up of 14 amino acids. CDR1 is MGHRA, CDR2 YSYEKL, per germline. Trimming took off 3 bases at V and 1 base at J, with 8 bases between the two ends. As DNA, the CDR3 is TGCGCCAGCAGCCAGGGCGAGGGCACAGATACGCAGTATTTT. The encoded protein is CASSQGEGTDTQYF.

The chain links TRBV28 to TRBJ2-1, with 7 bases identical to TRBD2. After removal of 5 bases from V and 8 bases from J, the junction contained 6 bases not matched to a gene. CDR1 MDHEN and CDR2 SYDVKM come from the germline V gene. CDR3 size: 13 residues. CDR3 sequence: CASSPVGGDEQFF. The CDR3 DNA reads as TGTGCCAGCAGTCCCGTTGGGGGGGATGAGCAGTTCTTC.

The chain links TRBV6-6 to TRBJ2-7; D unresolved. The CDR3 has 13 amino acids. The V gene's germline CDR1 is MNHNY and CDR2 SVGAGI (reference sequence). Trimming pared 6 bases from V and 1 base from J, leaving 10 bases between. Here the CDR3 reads CASSSDTSYEQYF. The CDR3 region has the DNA TGTGCCAGCAGCAGTGACACATCCTACGAGCAGTACTTC.

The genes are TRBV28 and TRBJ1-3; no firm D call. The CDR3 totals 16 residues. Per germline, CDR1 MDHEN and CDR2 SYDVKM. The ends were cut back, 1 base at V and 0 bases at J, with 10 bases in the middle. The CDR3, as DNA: TGTGCCAGCAGTTTATATTCGGGGATCTCTGGAAACACCATATATTTT. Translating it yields CASSLYSGISGNTIYF.

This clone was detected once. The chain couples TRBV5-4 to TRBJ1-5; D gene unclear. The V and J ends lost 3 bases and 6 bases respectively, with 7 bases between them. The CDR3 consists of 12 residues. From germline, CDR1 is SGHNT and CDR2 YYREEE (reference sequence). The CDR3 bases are TGTGCCAGCAGCTCTCAAGGTCAGCCCCAGCATTTT. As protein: CASSSQGQPQHF.

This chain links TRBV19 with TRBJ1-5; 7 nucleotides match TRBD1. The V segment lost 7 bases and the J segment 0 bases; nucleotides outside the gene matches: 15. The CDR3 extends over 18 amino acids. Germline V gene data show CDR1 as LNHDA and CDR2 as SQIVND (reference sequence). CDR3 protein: CASTNLGTESHSNQPQHF. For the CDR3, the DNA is TGTGCCAGTACCAACCTCGGGACAGAAAGTCATAGCAATCAGCCCCAGCATTTT.